Listed below are T cell receptor beta chains from one sample, sequenced in a study of T cells in Graves' hyperthyroidism and ophthalmopathy. MiXCR, run by TCRdb on the multiplex PCR reads, gives a single entry per CDR3 protein. The data hold almost 350,000 distinct CDR3 sequences, with less than 20% observed a single time. The sample was blood. Receptors were obtained from a middle-aged woman with Graves' ophthalmopathy. The CDR3 runs from the conserved cysteine through the conserved F or W. D genes are given only for firm matches. Expanded clones get a size class; other rows say once, few or many, or leave the size out.

v_call	clone_size	d_call	j_call	cdr3_nt	cdr3_aa
TRBV6-5	many	TRBD2	TRBJ2-7	TGTGCCAGCAGTTACTCATGGACTAGCTCCTCCTACGAGCAGTACTTC	CASSYSWTSSSYEQYF
TRBV2	NA	TRBD1	TRBJ1-2	TGTGCCAGCAGCTCGGGACAGGGATTCTATGGCTACACCTTC	CASSSGQGFYGYTF
TRBV15	once	TRBD1	TRBJ1-5	TGTGCCACCAGCAGAGATAAGGGGGCCGGTCAGCCCCAGCATTTT	CATSRDKGAGQPQHF
TRBV12-5	many	NA	TRBJ2-7	TGTGCTAGTGGTACTGGAGGGTACGAGCAGTACTTC	CASGTGGYEQYF
TRBV6-1	many	NA	TRBJ2-7	TGTGCCAGCAGTCCCATCCGGGAGGGGGCGGGCGAGCAGTACTTC	CASSPIREGAGEQYF
TRBV20-1	many	TRBD2	TRBJ2-7	TGCAGTGCTACGGTAGCGGGAGGGCCGAGTTACGAGCAGTACTTC	CSATVAGGPSYEQYF
TRBV15	many	TRBD1	TRBJ1-1	TGTGCCACCAGCAGGCCGGACAGGGGTCTCACTGAAGCTTTCTTT	CATSRPDRGLTEAFF
TRBV6-1	many	NA	TRBJ2-6	TGTGCCAGCAGTGAAGACAACTCTGGGGCCAACGTCCTGACTTTC	CASSEDNSGANVLTF
TRBV28	NA	NA	TRBJ2-7	TGTGCCAGCTATCAACAGGGTCAGCGGTACGAGCAGTACTTC	CASYQQGQRYEQYF
TRBV6-1	NA	TRBD1	TRBJ1-5	TGTGCCAGCTTTACAGGGGGGGAAGGTCAGCCCCAGCATTTT	CASFTGGEGQPQHF
TRBV9	many	TRBD1	TRBJ2-7	TGTGCCAGCAGCGTAGACAACAGGGGGCACGAGCAGTACTTC	CASSVDNRGHEQYF
TRBV5-4	many	NA	TRBJ1-2	TGTGCCAGCAGCCCGGGGGCTGGCTACACCTTC	CASSPGAGYTF
TRBV4-1	many	NA	TRBJ1-1	TGCGCCAGCAGCCTTGGGTTTGAAGCTTTCTTT	CASSLGFEAFF
TRBV3-1	many	TRBD1	TRBJ1-2	TGTGCCAGCAGCCCCACAACTTCGGGACAGGGAGTGGGTAGCTACACCTTC	CASSPTTSGQGVGSYTF
TRBV29-1	many	TRBD1	TRBJ2-5	TGCAGCGTTGAGGAGGACAGGGTGGACGAGACCCAGTACTTC	CSVEEDRVDETQYF
TRBV19	many	TRBD2	TRBJ2-3	TGTGCCAGTAGCGAGCGGGAGGGGAGCACAGATACGCAGTATTTT	CASSEREGSTDTQYF
TRBV6-1	many	NA	TRBJ1-2	TGTGCCAGCACGCCCTCGCCCCTCTATGGCTACACCTTC	CASTPSPLYGYTF